One T cell receptor (beta chain) is described in this entry. TCRdb's copy holds only in-frame clones and misses some; the assay was immunoSEQ multiplex PCR. The table shows about 140,000 clones, with 80% occurring only once. This entry is derived from a study of cytotoxic CD8 clonotypes in ibrutinib-treated CLL. Germline loops: CDR1 GTSNPN, CDR2 SVGIG (reference sequence). The CDR3 length is 13 residues. V lost 0 bases, J lost 6 bases, and 8 bases lay in between. The clonotype originates from a human donor with chronic lymphocytic leukemia. The gene calls are TRBV30 and TRBJ2-2; no clear D. The material sequenced was PBMCs, taken after 36 months of ibrutinib treatment. The CDR3, as DNA: TGTGCCTGGAGTGTAAATTTACCCGGGGAGCTGTTTTTT. This codes for CAWSVNLPGELFF.